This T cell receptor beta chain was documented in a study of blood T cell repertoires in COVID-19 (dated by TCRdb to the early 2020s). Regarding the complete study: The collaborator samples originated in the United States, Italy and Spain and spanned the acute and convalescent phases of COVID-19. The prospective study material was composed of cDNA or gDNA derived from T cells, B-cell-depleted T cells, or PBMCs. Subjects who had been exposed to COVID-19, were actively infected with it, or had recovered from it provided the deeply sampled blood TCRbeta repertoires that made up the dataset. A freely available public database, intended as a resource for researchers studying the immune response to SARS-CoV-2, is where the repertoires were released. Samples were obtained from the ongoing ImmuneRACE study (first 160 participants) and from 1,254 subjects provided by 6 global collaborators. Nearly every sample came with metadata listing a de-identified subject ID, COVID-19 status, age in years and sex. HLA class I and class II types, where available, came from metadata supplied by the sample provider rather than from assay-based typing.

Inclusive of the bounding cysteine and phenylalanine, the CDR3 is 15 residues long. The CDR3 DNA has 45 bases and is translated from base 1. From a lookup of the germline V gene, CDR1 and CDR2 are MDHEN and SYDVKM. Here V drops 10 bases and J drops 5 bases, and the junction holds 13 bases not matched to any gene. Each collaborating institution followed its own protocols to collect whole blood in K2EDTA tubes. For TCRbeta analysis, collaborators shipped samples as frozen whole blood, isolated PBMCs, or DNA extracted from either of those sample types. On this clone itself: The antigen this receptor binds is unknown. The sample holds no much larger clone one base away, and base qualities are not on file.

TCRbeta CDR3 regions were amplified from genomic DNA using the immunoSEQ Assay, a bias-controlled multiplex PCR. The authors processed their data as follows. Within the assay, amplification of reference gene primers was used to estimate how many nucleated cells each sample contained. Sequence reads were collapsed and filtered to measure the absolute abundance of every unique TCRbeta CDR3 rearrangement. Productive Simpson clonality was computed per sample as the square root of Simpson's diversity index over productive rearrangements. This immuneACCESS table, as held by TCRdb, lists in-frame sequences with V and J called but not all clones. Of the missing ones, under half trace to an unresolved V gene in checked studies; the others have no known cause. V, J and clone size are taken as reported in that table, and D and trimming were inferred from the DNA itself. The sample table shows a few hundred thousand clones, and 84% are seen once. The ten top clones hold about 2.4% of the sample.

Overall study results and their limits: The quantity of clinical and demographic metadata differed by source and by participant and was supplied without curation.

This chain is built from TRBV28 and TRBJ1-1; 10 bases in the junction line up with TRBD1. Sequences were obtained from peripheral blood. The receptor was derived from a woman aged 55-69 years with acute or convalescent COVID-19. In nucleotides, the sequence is TGTGCCACTCAGAGACAGGGGGCGCGGGGAACTGAAGCTTTCTTT. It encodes CATQRQGARGTEAFF.